The present T cell receptor beta chain was sequenced within a study of T cell changes during pregnancy in multiple sclerosis. Germline CDR1 SEHNR, CDR2 FQNEAQ (reference sequence). The CDR3 consists of 14 residues. The V end lost 4 bases, the J end lost 0 bases, and 9 bases lay between the germline ends. Profiling relied on immunoSEQ multiplex PCR, and the TCRdb table lists in-frame clones only, not all of them. The sample includes about 38,000 clones, 80% to 95% of them seen just once. The gene calls are TRBV7-9 and TRBJ2-5; no definite D call. Sequences were derived from CD4+ T cells from peripheral blood mononuclear cells, sampled in the third trimester of pregnancy. This sequence was found in a female donor in good health, enrolled as a control in a pregnancy study. This CDR3 is CASSSQRYQETQYF. CDR3 coding DNA: TGTGCCAGCAGCTCACAGAGATACCAAGAGACCCAGTACTTC.